The present TCR beta chain was sequenced within a study of shared clonotypes between healthy human individuals. The material for each subset, its genomic DNA, was split evenly across several immunoSEQ plates. Assay used: immunoSEQ multiplex PCR; TCRdb lists only in-frame clones, some missing. The table includes around 1,000,000 clones, roughly 77% detected once. Donors, healthy HIV-negative adults, lacked recent acute infections or vaccinations. The TCR originated in a young man in good health. Some clones in this sample may be carry-over from other donors' samples. The sample comprised memory CD4+ T cells from PBMCs. Subset: CD45RA-negative fraction.

The CDR3 DNA follows: TGTGCCGCGGGACAGGGGGTCGGAAACACCATATATTTT. Translating it yields CAAGQGVGNTIYF. V gene TRBV25-1 combines with J gene TRBJ1-3, with 11 bases matching TRBD1. This CDR3 contains 13 residues. The trim removed 11 bases at V and 4 bases at J, leaving 4 bases unmatched. The V gene's germline CDR1 is MGHDK and CDR2 SYGVNS. Complete variable domain (other parts from reference TRBV25-1 and TRBJ1-3): EADIYQTPRYLVIGTGKKITLECSQTMGHDKMYWYQQDPGMELHLIHYSYGVNSTEKGDLSSESTVSRIRTEHFPLTLESARPSHTSQYLCAAGQGVGNTIYFGEGSWLTVV.